This T cell receptor beta chain was captured by sequencing in a study of identical twins. Broader study findings: Potential partial confounding of zero-insertion analyses by invariant MAIT and iNKT cells was noted. Insertions ran lower in abundant cord blood beta clonotypes, though not in memory repertoires.

The CDR3 is made up of 16 amino acids. V was shortened by 4 bases and J by 6 bases, with 18 bases between the two germline ends. Germline CDR1 KGHDR, CDR2 SFDVKD. MiXCR, applied by TCRdb to the 5' RACE reads, yields one record per CDR3 protein. Among just under 650,000 distinct CDR3 sequences listed, about 7.1% were seen once. At least ten counts were recorded for this clonotype. Antigen: not known. Separately, the same data were catalogued under a study of yellow fever vaccine responses in identical twins.

The rearrangement uses TRBV24-1 and TRBJ2-1; maybe TRBD1 (5 bases). The origin of this receptor is a woman aged 18 to 35 in good health. The sample taken for sequencing was PBMCs. The CDR3 DNA is TGTGCCACCAGTGACCCTGGTCGAAAAAGGGGCAATGAGCAGTTCTTC. Protein sequence: CATSDPGRKRGNEQFF.